In its sample, the clone carrying this T cell receptor beta chain was seen many times. Its antigen remains unknown. This entry belongs to a study of CD8 T cells in ankylosing spondylitis. Study findings and constraints: There was a TCR beta motif, made of several highly homologous variants, that appeared characteristic of ankylosing spondylitis blood. A subset of motif variants has previously been described in the synovial fluid and blood of reactive arthritis. CD8+ by phenotype, disease-linked clones were relatively rare in peripheral blood.

Per germline, CDR1 LGHNA and CDR2 YSLEER. There are 14 residues in the CDR3. V shed 0 bases and J shed 5 bases, with 7 bases lying between them. The authors made TCR beta libraries by quantitative 5'-RACE with molecular barcodes. TCRdb recomputed calls from the 5' RACE reads with MiXCR, one row per CDR3 protein. This table has around 210,000 distinct CDR3 sequences, roughly 8% appearing once. The V and J genes are TRBV4-3 and TRBJ2-2; D ambiguous. Sequenced: blood, either unsorted or a sorted T cell fraction (not recorded which). The source of this sequence is a female donor with ankylosing spondylitis or in good health (not recorded which). The CDR3 DNA is TGCGCCAGCAGCCAAGAATGGGTGACCGGGGAGCTGTTTTTT. It translates to CASSQEWVTGELFF.